This note documents a single TCR beta chain sequence. The CDR3 runs 15 residues. Germline V gene lookup returns CDR1 SGHDN and CDR2 FVKESK. V was trimmed by 1 base and J by 5 bases, leaving 9 bases between them. These data are taken from a study of blood T cell repertoires in COVID-19. At the level of the study: Donors in the United States, Italy and Spain gave samples during acute or convalescent COVID-19. Sources were T cells, B-cell-depleted T cells, or PBMCs; the material itself was cDNA or gDNA.

Authors' analysis steps: Reference gene primer amplification gave estimated nucleated cell counts. Produced via immunoSEQ multiplex PCR; TCRdb's table is partial and in-frame only. V, J and clone size are taken as reported in that table, and D and trimming were inferred from the DNA itself. This table holds about 150,000 clones, around 83% found once. This chain uses TRBV14 with TRBJ1-6, with D possibly matching TRBD1 (5 bases). This receptor was taken from a woman in her forties or fifties with acute or convalescent COVID-19. Sequencing used peripheral blood. CDR3 sequence reads: CASSQGQTHNSPLHF. The CDR3 DNA sequence: TGTGCCAGCAGCCAAGGACAGACACATAATTCACCCCTCCACTTT.